The text below deals with one TCR beta chain. No antigen is known for it. 60 Vbeta and 13 Jbeta primers were used in PCR. Produced via immunoSEQ multiplex PCR; TCRdb's table is partial and in-frame only. This sample has over 150,000 clones, with 82% found just once. This specimen belongs to a study of cytomegalovirus exposure and HLA in healthy donors. Findings and limits, study-wide: Accurate HLA-A and HLA-B prediction from TCR beta sequences was reported for most subjects. A missense variant in DCLRE1C was later tied to TCR beta V- and J-gene trimming. An analysis was carried out later, and it reportedly showed fewer N-insertions in an Asian-associated ancestry cluster than the approximately 610-donor mean. Solely CMV serostatus was available to characterize immune exposure.

This TCR was recovered from a boy aged 2 to 10 in good health and CMV-seronegative. Sequenced input: PBMCs.

For the CDR3, the DNA is TGTGCCAGCAGCTTCGGGGGGCAGGGTACGCAGTATTTT. Its translation: CASSFGGQGTQYF. J is TRBJ2-3 and V is TRBV7-9, with D perhaps TRBD2 (7 bases). V lost 3 bases and J 8 bases, leaving 12 bases between the germline ends. The CDR3 length is 13 residues. CDR1 is SEHNR and CDR2 is FQNEAQ in the germline V gene (reference sequence).